The T cell receptor beta chain under discussion was sequenced for a study of OX40 agonist ivuxolimab in advanced cancers. Study results and caveats: In the expanded peripheral T cells, antigen specificity was never determined.

The CDR3 is 13 residues long. Trimming stripped 4 bases from V and 7 bases from J, with 14 bases between. Germline V CDR1 and CDR2: SGDLS, YYNGEE. Repertoires were generated with immunoSEQ multiplex PCR, while TCRdb's copy carries only in-frame clones and drops some. Here the sample spans 40,000 to 50,000 clones, approximately 90% being singletons. As to this clone: Its antigen is undetermined.

The chain recombines TRBV9 with TRBJ1-1, with D hard to call. Source: CD4+ or CD8+ T cells sorted from blood, taken in a trial of the OX40 agonist ivuxolimab. This TCR was sampled from an adult with an advanced solid tumor such as melanoma, head and neck, liver or kidney cancer. CDR3 nucleotides: TGTGCCAGCAGCCCTTACGGGGAAGGTGAAGCTTTCTTT. Its protein is CASSPYGEGEAFF.